Sequencing of this T cell receptor beta chain was carried out in a study of blood T cells in healthy people across ages. This CDR3 has 15 residues. From germline, CDR1 is DFQATT and CDR2 SNEGSKA (reference sequence). V was cut by 6 bases and J by 0 bases, with 15 bases left in between. Together with a sample-barcoded 5' primer, a J-beta primer mix was included in a second PCR lasting about 6 to 11 cycles. TCRdb re-analysed the 5' RACE reads in MiXCR, keeping a single row per CDR3 protein. The data contain about 1.8 million distinct CDR3 sequences, 49% of them singletons. Study results and limitations: Changes seen in expanded clonotypes were possibly confounded by donor CMV status left unknown. A roughly linear age-dependent decrease characterized TCR beta diversity per million T cells.

About this clonotype itself: The target antigen is unknown.

Per sample, no less than 5.5 micrograms of total RNA were extracted. The TCR originated in a woman aged 40 to 50 in good health. V and J are TRBV20-1 and TRBJ2-1, with D possibly matching TRBD1 (6 bases). The sequencing sample was made of blood. The CDR3 protein is CSAEDSLLSYNEQFF. The CDR3 coding sequence is TGCAGTGCAGAGGACAGCCTCCTCTCCTACAATGAGCAGTTCTTC.